A single sample is the source of the 29 T cell receptor beta chains below, sequenced in a study of human T cells and chemical hapten exposure. Time point here: patch test 2, 6 weeks after DPC sensitization. The treatment: therapeutic diphenylcyclopropenone sensitization with weekly scalp DPC. TCRdb fed the RACE reads into MiXCR, producing one record per CDR3 protein. Of more than 90,000 distinct CDR3 sequences listed, about an eighth were seen once; the top ten hold 3.2%. The sequencing used whole blood, collected in connection with sensitization to the hapten diphenylcyclopropenone (DPC). The receptors come from a woman between 35 and 50 years old with alopecia areata. Some clones in this sample may be carry-over from other donors' samples.

This clonotype was picked up many times. The chain links TRBV3-1 to TRBJ1-2, with 8 nucleotides matching TRBD1. The CDR3 runs to 12 residues. Per the germline V gene, CDR1 is LGHDT and CDR2 is YNNKEL (reference sequence). Unmatched junction bases numbered 3, after V lost 4 bases and J lost 8 bases. CDR3 in amino acids: CASSPAGGGYTF. The CDR3 coding sequence is TGTGCCAGCAGCCCCGCAGGGGGCGGCTACACCTTC. Combining the CDR3 with reference TRBV3-1 and TRBJ1-2 gives the whole variable domain DTAVSQTPKYLVTQMGNDKSIKCEQNLGHDTMYWYKQDSKKFLKIMFSYNNKELIINETVPNRFSPKSPDKAHLNLHINSLELGDSAVYFCASSPAGGGYTFGSGTRLTVV.

Concerning this clonotype itself: It may be a read error: a sequence one base away is much more abundant. This chain joins TRBV19 and TRBJ2-7, with D unresolved. The CDR3 has 13 amino acids. The V gene's germline CDR1 is LNHDA and CDR2 SQIVND (reference sequence). This CDR3 is CSSSASTAYEQYF. The DNA of the CDR3 is TGTTCCAGTAGTGCATCGACGGCCTACGAGCAGTACTTC.

This sequence joins TRBV29-1 and TRBJ2-5, with TRBD2 as a possible D gene (6 bases). In germline, CDR1 is SQVTM, CDR2 ANQGSEA. The V end lost 6 bases, the J end lost 1 base, and 9 bases lay between the germline ends. This CDR3 has 12 residues. For the CDR3, the DNA is TGCAGCGTCCGGGAGTCCCAAGAGACCCAGTACTTC. It translates to CSVRESQETQYF.

This chain links TRBV29-1 with TRBJ2-3; a weak D match, TRBD1 (6 bases). The CDR3 is 12 residues long. V lost 7 bases, J lost 2 bases, and 10 bases lay in between. The germline V gene encodes CDR1 SQVTM and CDR2 ANQGSEA. As DNA, the CDR3 is TGCAGCGCCAGGACAGACACAGATACGCAGTATTTT. Protein: CSARTDTDTQYF.

V gene TRBV20-1 combines with J gene TRBJ2-6; D might be TRBD1 (6 bases). The CDR3 is made up of 16 amino acids. V was shortened by 0 bases and J by 0 bases, with 9 bases between the two germline ends. Germline CDR1 is DFQATT and CDR2 is SNEGSKA (reference sequence). CDR3 in DNA: TGCAGTGCTAGAGATCCCAGGGGCTCTGGGGCCAACGTCCTGACTTTC. Protein product: CSARDPRGSGANVLTF.

About this clonotype itself: A single base separates this from a much larger clone, so it may be a read error. The chain has TRBV18 and TRBJ1-5; 8 bases agree with TRBD1. The CDR3 is made up of 13 amino acids. CDR1 KGHSH and CDR2 LQKENI come from the germline V gene. The CDR3 is CGSGRDRNQPQHF. DNA of the CDR3: TGTGGCAGCGGCCGGGACAGGAATCAGCCCCAGCATTTT.

This clonotype was seen more than once but under ten times. This chain joins TRBV18 and TRBJ1-2; TRBD1 agrees at 8 bases. CDR1 is KGHSH and CDR2 is LQKENI in the germline V gene. V trimming: 4 bases; J trimming: 4 bases; junction bases outside the gene matches: 8. This CDR3 region has 15 residues. The CDR3 DNA sequence: TGTGCCAGCTCACGACCGGACAGGGCGGGCTATGGCTACACCTTC. It is translated as CASSRPDRAGYGYTF.

This clonotype occurred a few times. The V and J genes are TRBV12-3 or TRBV12-4 and TRBJ2-7, with TRBD1 matching 10 bases. The V segment lost 4 bases and the J segment 5 bases; nucleotides outside the gene matches: 8. This CDR3 spans 15 amino acids. The CDR3, as DNA: TGTGCCAGCAGTTCGAGGGGACAGGGGCCTCACGAGCAGTACTTC. Protein sequence: CASSSRGQGPHEQYF.

This clonotype has a handful of counts. The rearrangement links TRBV27 to TRBJ1-3; no reliable D call. V lost 8 bases and J 0 bases, leaving 2 bases between the germline ends. The CDR3 is 11 amino acids. Germline lookup yields CDR1 MNHEY and CDR2 SMNVEV (reference sequence). For the CDR3, the DNA is TGTGCCAGCCGCTCTGGAAACACCATATATTTT. Amino acid sequence: CASRSGNTIYF.

This clonotype was seen at least ten times. The V and J genes are TRBV9 and TRBJ2-1, with TRBD2 matching over 11 bases. This CDR3 region has 16 residues. Germline CDR1 and CDR2: SGDLS and YYNGEE. V lost 0 bases and J lost 8; bases outside the gene matches: 7. CDR3 region: CASSVAWLAGGDEQFF. DNA for the CDR3: TGTGCCAGCAGCGTAGCTTGGCTAGCGGGAGGCGATGAGCAGTTCTTC.

This clonotype appeared many times. The rearrangement joins TRBV4-2 to TRBJ1-1; the match to TRBD1 covers 9 bases. The CDR3 spans 15 residues. Germline CDR1 is LGHNA and CDR2 is YNFKEQ. The V segment lost 5 bases and the J segment 1 base; nucleotides outside the gene matches: 5. The CDR3 sequence is CASSVGQGSNTEAFF. The DNA of the CDR3 is TGTGCCAGCAGCGTGGGACAGGGTTCGAACACTGAAGCTTTCTTT.

This clonotype was seen a handful of times. This chain uses TRBV15 with TRBJ2-5, with 7 positions matching TRBD2. V gave up 8 bases and J gave up 4 bases; unmatched junction bases: 13. CDR3 length: 15 amino acids. Germline V gene sequence: CDR1 LNHNV, CDR2 YYDKDF (reference sequence). The CDR3, as DNA: TGTGCCACCCGGTGGGCCGGGGGGTTAGGAGAGACCCAGTACTTC. The encoded protein is CATRWAGGLGETQYF. Using reference TRBV15 and TRBJ2-5 for the parts outside the CDR3, the full variable domain is DAMVIQNPRYQVTQFGKPVTLSCSQTLNHNVMYWYQQKSSQAPKLLFHYYDKDFNNEADTPDNFQSRRPNTSFCFLDIRSPGLGDTAMYLCATRWAGGLGETQYFGPGTRLLVL.

This chain links TRBV19 with TRBJ2-5, with D unclear. Per the germline V gene, CDR1 is LNHDA and CDR2 is SQIVND (reference sequence). The V end was cut by 0 bases, the J end by 4 bases, with 18 bases between. CDR3 size: 17 residues. Here the CDR3 reads CASSIDHPLNSRETQYF. The CDR3 bases are TGTGCCAGTAGTATAGATCATCCGTTGAACTCAAGAGAGACCCAGTACTTC.

This clonotype was found many times. The CDR3 loop is CSASGNNEQFF. CDR3 DNA sequence: TGCAGTGCTAGTGGAAACAATGAGCAGTTCTTC. This chain links TRBV20-1 with TRBJ2-1; D uncertain. The CDR3 extends over 11 amino acids. CDR1 DFQATT and CDR2 SNEGSKA come from the germline V gene (reference sequence). Trimming left V 3 bases short and J 5 bases short, with 5 bases between.

This clonotype was seen many times. The rearrangement links TRBV9 to TRBJ2-2; 7 bases fit TRBD1. The germline V gene encodes CDR1 SGDLS and CDR2 YYNGEE. J was trimmed by 6 bases and V by 0 bases; bases with no gene match: 2. The CDR3 is 14 residues long. The CDR3 coding sequence is TGTGCCAGCAGCGTAGGACAGGGCGCCGGGGAGCTGTTTTTT. Amino acids: CASSVGQGAGELFF. The whole variable domain, remainder taken from reference TRBV9 and TRBJ2-2, is DSGVTQTPKHLITATGQRVTLRCSPRSGDLSVYWYQQSLDQGLQFLIQYYNGEERAKGNILERFSAQQFPDLHSELNLSSLELGDSALYFCASSVGQGAGELFFGEGSRLTVL.

This clonotype appeared a few times. CDR3 DNA: TGTGCCAGTAGTAAGACAGGGATCGAGCAGTACTTC. Amino acids: CASSKTGIEQYF. The chain recombines TRBV19 with TRBJ2-7; TRBD1 matches at 7 bases. Germline values: CDR1 LNHDA, CDR2 SQIVND (reference sequence). Trimming took 4 bases from V and 6 from J; bases not matched to a gene: 3. The CDR3 totals 12 residues.

This sequence joins TRBV20-1 and TRBJ2-7, with a tentative D call TRBD1 (5 bases). This CDR3 comprises 12 residues. Germline loops: CDR1 DFQATT, CDR2 SNEGSKA (reference sequence). Between the trimmed V and J ends, which lost 6 bases and 4 bases, there was a span of 13 bases. For the CDR3, the DNA is TGCAGTGCCCACCCCAGGGCGTACGAGCAGTACTTC. Translated, it gives CSAHPRAYEQYF.

This clonotype was counted only a few times. The CDR3 bases are TGTGCCATCAGTGGACAGGACTCAGAGGGAGGCACAGATACGCAGTATTTT. Its protein is CAISGQDSEGGTDTQYF. V usage is TRBV10-3 and J usage is TRBJ2-3; TRBD1 is a possible D gene (6 bases). This CDR3 has 17 residues. V was pared by 4 bases and J by 1 base, with 18 bases between. The germline gives CDR1 ENHRY, CDR2 SYGVKD.

The gene calls are TRBV14 and TRBJ2-7; 8 nucleotides match TRBD1. CDR3 length: 15 residues. V dropped 1 base and J dropped 4; count of bases not matched to a gene: 6. Per germline, CDR1 SGHDN and CDR2 FVKESK. The CDR3 loop is CASSQGRDRHYEQYF. In nucleotides, the CDR3 is TGTGCCAGCAGCCAAGGACGGGACAGGCATTACGAGCAGTACTTC.

This clonotype was detected ten times or more. The rearrangement links TRBV7-8 to TRBJ2-7; 7 bases are a match to TRBD2. With 1 base clipped from V and 2 bases from J, the junction kept 8 bases outside the gene matches. There are 16 residues in the CDR3. Germline CDR1 reads SGHVS; CDR2 reads FQNEAQ. The CDR3 sequence is CASSLGGGTIPYEQYF. The CDR3 bases are TGTGCCAGCAGCTTAGGGGGCGGGACTATCCCCTACGAGCAGTACTTC.

This chain connects TRBV20-1 to TRBJ2-1, with 8 bases fitting TRBD2. Per germline, CDR1 DFQATT and CDR2 SNEGSKA (reference sequence). The V gene end was trimmed by 8 bases and the J gene end by 0 bases; junction bases not matched to a gene: 6. This CDR3 has 14 residues. The CDR3 bases are TGCAGTCCGTATCGGGGGGGCTCCTACAATGAGCAGTTCTTC. As protein: CSPYRGGSYNEQFF.

This clonotype was detected only a few times. V gene TRBV7-2 combines with J gene TRBJ2-3; D gene unclear. The CDR3 covers 14 residues. Trimming removed 5 bases from V and 0 bases from J, with 9 bases in between. Germline lookup yields CDR1 SGHTA and CDR2 FQGNSA. CDR3 amino acids: CASSRVVSTDTQYF. For the CDR3, the DNA is TGTGCCAGCAGCCGCGTAGTGAGCACAGATACGCAGTATTTT.

This clonotype was detected ten times or more. This rearrangement joins TRBV18 to TRBJ1-4; D ambiguous. The CDR3 has 16 residues. Per germline, CDR1 KGHSH and CDR2 LQKENI. V lost 3 bases to trimming and J lost 0 bases, with 11 bases between them. The CDR3 reads CASSPGGTATNEKLFF. The DNA of the CDR3 is TGTGCCAGCTCACCGGGAGGAACTGCAACTAATGAAAAACTGTTTTTT.

In its sample, this clonotype was seen many times. The chain uses TRBV6-2 or TRBV6-3 and TRBJ2-6; D remains unclear. The CDR3 runs to 14 residues. Germline-derived CDR1 and CDR2 are MNHEY and SVGEGT. The V end lost 6 bases, the J end lost 0 bases, and 6 bases lay between the germline ends. In DNA, the CDR3 is TGTGCCAGCAGCCTTTTCTCTGGGGCCAACGTCCTGACTTTC. As protein: CASSLFSGANVLTF.

This clonotype turned up a few times. This chain links TRBV7-8 with TRBJ2-3, with 9 bases aligning to TRBD2. From germline, CDR1 is SGHVS and CDR2 FQNEAQ. V lost 5 bases to trimming and J lost 2 bases; unmatched junction nucleotides: 5. The CDR3 contains 15 residues. The CDR3 coding sequence is TGTGCCAGCAGCCCCTCTAGCGGGGTCACAGATACGCAGTATTTT. It is translated as CASSPSSGVTDTQYF. Looking up the rest from reference TRBV7-8 and TRBJ2-3 gives the full variable domain: GAGVSQSPRYKVAKRGQDVALRCDPISGHVSLFWYQQALGQGPEFLTYFQNEAQLDKSGLPSDRFFAERPEGSVSTLKIQRTQQEDSAVYLCASSPSSGVTDTQYFGPGTRLTVL.

As DNA, the CDR3 is TGCGCCAGCAGCCAAGGTAGTATCGGGCTCTCTGGAAACACCATATATTTT. Protein: CASSQGSIGLSGNTIYF. The gene calls are TRBV4-1 and TRBJ1-3, with D unresolved. V gave up 1 base and J gave up 0 bases, with 13 bases separating them. This CDR3 is 17 amino acids long. Germline V gene sequence: CDR1 MGHRA, CDR2 YSYEKL.

J is TRBJ2-3 and V is TRBV11-2, with 7 bases identical to TRBD2. The junction had 12 bases not matched to a gene; V was cut back by 4 bases and J by 5 bases. Germline V gives CDR1 SGHAT, CDR2 FQNNGV. This CDR3 has 16 amino acids. CDR3 DNA: TGTGCCAGCAGCTCCCGGCGCGGCGGGAGCCAAGATACGCAGTATTTT. It codes for CASSSRRGGSQDTQYF.

The V call is TRBV5-4, the J call TRBJ1-1, with a tentative D call TRBD1 (6 bases). Trimming took off 2 bases at V and 8 bases at J, with 16 bases between the two ends. Germline CDR1 SGHNT, CDR2 YYREEE (reference sequence). The CDR3 length is 14 residues. DNA for the CDR3: TGTGCCAGCAGCTTCAGAGACAGGCCGACCGAAGCTTTCTTT. Its translation is CASSFRDRPTEAFF.

In its sample, this clonotype was seen a few times. This chain joins TRBV7-2 and TRBJ1-5; TRBD1 matches 9 bases. CDR1 is SGHTA, CDR2 FQGNSA, per germline. The CDR3 consists of 16 residues. J was trimmed by 2 bases and V by 5 bases; bases with no gene match: 7. CDR3 in DNA: TGTGCCAGCAGCCAAGACAGGGGGAAGGGCAATCAGCCCCAGCATTTT. Translated: CASSQDRGKGNQPQHF.